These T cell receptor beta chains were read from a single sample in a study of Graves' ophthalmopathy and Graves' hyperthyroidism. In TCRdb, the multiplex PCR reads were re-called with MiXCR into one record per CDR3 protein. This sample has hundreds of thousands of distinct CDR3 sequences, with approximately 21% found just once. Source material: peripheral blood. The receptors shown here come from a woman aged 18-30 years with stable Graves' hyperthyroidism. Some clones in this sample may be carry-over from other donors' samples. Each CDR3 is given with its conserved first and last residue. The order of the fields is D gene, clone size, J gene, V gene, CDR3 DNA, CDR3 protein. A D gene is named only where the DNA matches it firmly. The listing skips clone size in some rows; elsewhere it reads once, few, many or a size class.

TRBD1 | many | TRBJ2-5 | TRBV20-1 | TGCAGTGCTCCTAGGGGGCGCGGGTACCAAGAGACCCAGTACTTC | CSAPRGRGYQETQYF
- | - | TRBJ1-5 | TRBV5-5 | TGTGCCAGCAGCCTTCAGGGCGATCCAAATCAGCCCCAGCATTTT | CASSLQGDPNQPQHF
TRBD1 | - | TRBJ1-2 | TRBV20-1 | TGCAGTGCCCTAGGACAGGGGGCTAGCGGCTACACCTTC | CSALGQGASGYTF
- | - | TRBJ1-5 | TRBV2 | TGTGCCAGCAGGTTCAGGGTAGGTCAGCCCCAGCATTTT | CASRFRVGQPQHF
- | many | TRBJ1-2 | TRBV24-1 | TGTGCCACCAGAGGCGACACTAACTATGGCTACACCTTC | CATRGDTNYGYTF
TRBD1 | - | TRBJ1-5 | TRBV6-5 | TGTGCCAGCAGTTACTCACAGGGGATTAATCAGCCCCAGCATTTT | CASSYSQGINQPQHF
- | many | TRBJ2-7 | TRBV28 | TGTGCCAGCGACCCGGGACCAAGTTACTACGAGCAGTACTTC | CASDPGPSYYEQYF
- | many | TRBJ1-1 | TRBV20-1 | TGCAGTGCTACAGGGCCGAACACTGAAGCTTTCTTT | CSATGPNTEAFF
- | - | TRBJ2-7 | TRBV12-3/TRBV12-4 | TGTGCCAGCAGTTTTAGGACGACGGGAACCTACGAGCAGTACTTC | CASSFRTTGTYEQYF
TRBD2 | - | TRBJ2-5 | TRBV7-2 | TGTGCCAGCAGCGGACTAGCGGGGGGTCGGGAGACCCAGTACTTC | CASSGLAGGRETQYF
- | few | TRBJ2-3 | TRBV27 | TGTGCCAGCAGTCCAGGGACAACCGGAGATACGCAGTATTTT | CASSPGTTGDTQYF
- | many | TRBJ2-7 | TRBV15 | TGTGCCACCAGCAGAGATCCACAGGGTGACGACGAGCAGTACTTC | CATSRDPQGDDEQYF
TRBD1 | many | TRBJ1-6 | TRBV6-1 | TGTGCCAGCAGTGCTCGGCAGGGGGCCTATAATTCACCCCTCCACTTT | CASSARQGAYNSPLHF
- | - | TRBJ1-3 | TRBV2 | TGTGCCAGCAGTTTACTTGGGGCCTCTGGAAACACCATATATTTT | CASSLLGASGNTIYF
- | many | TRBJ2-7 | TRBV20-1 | TGCAGTGCTAGAGAGGGGCGGGAAGAGCAGTACTTC | CSAREGREEQYF
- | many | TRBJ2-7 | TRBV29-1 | TGCAGCGTTGTACTCGGGACCTACGAGCAGTACTTC | CSVVLGTYEQYF
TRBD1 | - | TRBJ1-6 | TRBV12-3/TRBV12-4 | TGTGCCAGCAGGCGGGCAGGGGGCGGTTCACCCCTCCACTTT | CASRRAGGGSPLHF
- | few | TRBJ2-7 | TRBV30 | TGTGCCTGGAGGGTAGGGTCCTACGAGCAGTACTTC | CAWRVGSYEQYF
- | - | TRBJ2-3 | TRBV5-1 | TGCGCCAGCAGCTTGTCCGTTTCTCTAGACTTTACAGATACGCAGTATTTT | CASSLSVSLDFTDTQYF
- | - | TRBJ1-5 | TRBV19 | TGTGCCAGTAGTATCGGTATCAGCAATCAGCCCCAGCATTTT | CASSIGISNQPQHF